This T cell receptor (beta chain) derives from a study of beta chain features in type 1 diabetes. Study conclusions and caveats: TCRB CDR3 length was moderately but significantly reduced in all four CD4+ subsets of Type 1 diabetes patients. Any role of HLA type in TCRB rearrangement remained unresolved here. Because the template was cDNA, high-expressing cells might be over-represented.

As for this clone: Antigen: not known.

Trimming took 5 bases from V and 4 from J; bases not matched to a gene: 1. This CDR3 is built from 13 residues. The V gene's germline CDR1 is MNHEY and CDR2 SVGAGI. Reverse transcription of all isolated RNA meant that expressed TCRB transcripts were sequenced. The assay was immunoSEQ multiplex PCR, and TCRdb's table has in-frame clones only and misses some. Here the sample spans 630,000 or so clones, 11% to 15% being singletons. Sequencing was carried out using naive CD4+ T cells from blood. This receptor was obtained from a man between 18 and 35 years old with type 1 diabetes. V usage is TRBV6-5 and J usage is TRBJ2-5; 10 nucleotides match TRBD2. The CDR3 here is CASSLAGAETQYF. The CDR3 DNA sequence: TGTGCCAGCAGTCTAGCGGGAGCAGAGACCCAGTACTTC.